The clone carrying this T cell receptor delta chain was detected ten times or more. TCRdb re-called the PCR reads using CATT. Among 600 to 800 delta-chain clones listed, approximately 19% were seen once. Germline V gives CDR1 TSWWSYY, CDR2 QGS. Trimming cost V 3 bases and J 0 bases, with 14 bases left between them. CDR3 length: 16 amino acids. The data belong to a study of human gamma delta and Vdelta1 T cells. The chain combines TRDV1 with TRDJ1, with D unclear. Input material: Vdelta1 gamma-delta T cells from blood. This clonotype was sampled from a human donor in good health. The CDR3 sequence: CALGDPVGYNTDKLIF. The CDR3 DNA reads as TGTGCTCTTGGGGACCCGGTGGGCTACAACACCGATAAACTCATCTTT.